This T cell receptor beta chain was documented in a study of PD-1 blockade in classical Hodgkin lymphoma. This clone was found once. Here immunoSEQ multiplex PCR was the method, and the copy in TCRdb shows in-frame clones only, minus some. The data show 45,000 or so clones, 65% to 85% seen once. Each patient relapsed following autologous stem cell transplantation, and prior brentuximab vedotin exposure differed. CDR3 length: 15 residues. J was trimmed by 7 bases and V by 3 bases; bases with no gene match: 6. The germline V gene encodes CDR1 LNHDA and CDR2 SQIVND (reference sequence). This chain connects TRBV19 to TRBJ2-1, with TRBD2 matching over 10 bases. The receptor was derived from a human donor with classical Hodgkin lymphoma. The specimen was peripheral blood mononuclear cells (PBMCs), collected at baseline. CDR3 DNA: TGTGCCAGTAGTATTTCGGGACTAGCGAGGAATGAGCAGTTCTTC. Translation gives CASSISGLARNEQFF.